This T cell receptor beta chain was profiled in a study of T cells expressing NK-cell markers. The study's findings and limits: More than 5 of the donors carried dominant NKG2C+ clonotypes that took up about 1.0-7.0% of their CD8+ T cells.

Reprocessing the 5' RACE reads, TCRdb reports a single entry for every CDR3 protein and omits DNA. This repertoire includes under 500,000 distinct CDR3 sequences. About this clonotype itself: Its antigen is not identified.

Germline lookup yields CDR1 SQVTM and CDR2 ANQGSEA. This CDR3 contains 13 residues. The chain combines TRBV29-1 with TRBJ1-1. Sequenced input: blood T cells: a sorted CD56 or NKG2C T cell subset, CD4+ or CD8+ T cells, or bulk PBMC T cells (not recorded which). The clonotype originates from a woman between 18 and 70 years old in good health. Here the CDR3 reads CSVRVLMNTEAFF.